These 11 T cell receptor beta chains came from one sample sequenced in a study of a mutant IDH1 vaccine in newly diagnosed glioma. Sequencing was performed with immunoSEQ multiplex PCR; in TCRdb, only in-frame clones are kept and a portion is missing. There are 68,000 or so clones in the sample; 70% to 80% occur only once, and roughly 8% lies in the top ten. As for time point: baseline, week 1 (first vaccination visit). This sample's treatment: pre-vaccination baseline after standard-of-care therapy. The input for sequencing was PBMCs, taken from a glioma patient treated with radiotherapy, temozolomide or both. Receptor source: a man aged 50-60 years with glioma.

This chain links TRBV5-1 with TRBJ1-2; D remains ambiguous. CDR1 and CDR2 from the germline V gene are SGHRS and YFSETQ. The V end was cut by 1 base, the J end by 6 bases, with 13 bases between. The CDR3 sequence is 14 residues long. The CDR3 sequence is CASSLQFSGDGYTF. The CDR3 DNA is TGCGCCAGCAGCTTGCAATTCTCGGGCGATGGCTACACCTTC.

The rearrangement joins TRBV9 to TRBJ1-5, with 8 bases fitting TRBD1. This CDR3 is built from 15 residues. V was pared by 2 bases and J by 2 bases, with 3 bases of the junction left unmatched. The germline gives CDR1 SGDLS, CDR2 YYNGEE. Written as DNA, the CDR3 is TGTGCCAGCAGCGTGACAGGGGCTGGCAATCAGCCCCAGCATTTT. Residues: CASSVTGAGNQPQHF. The full variable domain, its missing parts supplied by reference TRBV9 and TRBJ1-5, is DSGVTQTPKHLITATGQRVTLRCSPRSGDLSVYWYQQSLDQGLQFLIQYYNGEERAKGNILERFSAQQFPDLHSELNLSSLELGDSALYFCASSVTGAGNQPQHFGDGTRLSIL.

J is TRBJ2-3 and V is TRBV30; D may be TRBD2 (7 bases). The V end was cut by 0 bases, the J end by 4 bases, with 14 bases between. Germline V gene sequence: CDR1 GTSNPN, CDR2 SVGIG (reference sequence). The CDR3 spans 15 residues. CDR3 DNA: TGTGCCTGGAGTGTAGGGGGGGGGCTCTCAGATACGCAGTATTTT. Translating it yields CAWSVGGGLSDTQYF.

This chain links TRBV30 with TRBJ2-7; 10 bases map to TRBD2. The V gene's germline CDR1 is GTSNPN and CDR2 SVGIG (reference sequence). The CDR3 consists of 15 residues. V was clipped by 2 bases and J by 1 base; unmatched bases: 5. The CDR3 DNA reads as TGTGCCTGGAGTTGGAGCGGGGGGGGTTCCTACGAGCAGTACTTC. It is translated as CAWSWSGGGSYEQYF.

The chain joins TRBV18 to TRBJ1-4; perhaps TRBD1 as D (6 bases). With 3 bases removed from V and 1 base from J, the gap between germline ends came to 9 bases. This CDR3 comprises 15 residues. Germline assignment: CDR1 KGHSH and CDR2 LQKENI. CDR3: CASSPSTGTNEKLFF. The CDR3 DNA is TGTGCCAGCTCACCCTCGACAGGAACTAATGAAAAACTGTTTTTT.

This chain joins TRBV7-9 and TRBJ2-7, with a weak D call TRBD2 (5 bases). V was pared by 5 bases and J by 2 bases, with 10 bases between. The CDR3 totals 13 residues. Looked up from germline, CDR1 is SEHNR and CDR2 is FQNEAQ (reference sequence). DNA for the CDR3: TGTGCCAGCAGCCCGGGGTCTCCCTACGAGCAGTACTTC. It yields the protein CASSPGSPYEQYF.

This clone was counted once. The rearrangement links TRBV5-6 to TRBJ1-5; no reliable D call. The germline CDR1 and CDR2 sequences are SGHDT and YYEEEE. This CDR3 is 13 amino acids long. Trimming took 3 bases from V and 3 from J, leaving 7 bases between them. Here the CDR3 DNA reads TGTGCCAGCAGCTCTCGGTTCAATCAGCCCCAGCATTTT. Translation gives CASSSRFNQPQHF.

The rearrangement links TRBV5-6 to TRBJ2-2, with D unresolved. The CDR3 is 14 amino acids. Germline lookup yields CDR1 SGHDT and CDR2 YYEEEE. Trimming cost V 2 bases and J 6 bases, with 11 bases left between them. CDR3: CASSFGLEAGELFF. The CDR3 nucleotides read TGTGCCAGCAGCTTTGGGCTAGAGGCCGGGGAGCTGTTTTTT.

This clone has a handful of counts. The chain joins TRBV5-6 to TRBJ2-1, with TRBD1 matching over 8 bases. In germline, CDR1 is SGHDT, CDR2 YYEEEE. J was trimmed by 4 bases and V by 3 bases; bases with no gene match: 3. CDR3 size: 14 residues. The CDR3 nucleotides are TGTGCCAGCAGCTCGGGACAGGTGTACAATGAGCAGTTCTTC. It specifies CASSSGQVYNEQFF.

The chain carries TRBV5-1 and TRBJ1-1; D uncertain. Germline values: CDR1 SGHRS, CDR2 YFSETQ. The CDR3 extends over 14 amino acids. V lost 0 bases and J lost 5, with 11 bases in between. CDR3 region: CASSLDTEETEAFF. CDR3 DNA: TGCGCCAGCAGCTTGGACACAGAAGAAACTGAAGCTTTCTTT. Variable domain in full (rest from reference TRBV5-1 and TRBJ1-1): KAGVTQTPRYLIKTRGQQVTLSCSPISGHRSVSWYQQTPGQGLQFLFEYFSETQRNKGNFPGRFSGRQFSNSRSEMNVSTLELGDSALYLCASSLDTEETEAFFGQGTRLTVV.

The V gene is TRBV19, the J gene TRBJ2-1, with 9 bases that match TRBD2. The CDR3 runs 15 residues. V trimming: 4 bases; J trimming: 10 bases; junction bases outside the gene matches: 11. CDR1 LNHDA and CDR2 SQIVND come from the germline V gene (reference sequence). CDR3 protein: CASSKTSGRQGEQFF. The CDR3 DNA sequence: TGTGCCAGTAGTAAGACTAGCGGCCGCCAGGGAGAGCAGTTCTTC.